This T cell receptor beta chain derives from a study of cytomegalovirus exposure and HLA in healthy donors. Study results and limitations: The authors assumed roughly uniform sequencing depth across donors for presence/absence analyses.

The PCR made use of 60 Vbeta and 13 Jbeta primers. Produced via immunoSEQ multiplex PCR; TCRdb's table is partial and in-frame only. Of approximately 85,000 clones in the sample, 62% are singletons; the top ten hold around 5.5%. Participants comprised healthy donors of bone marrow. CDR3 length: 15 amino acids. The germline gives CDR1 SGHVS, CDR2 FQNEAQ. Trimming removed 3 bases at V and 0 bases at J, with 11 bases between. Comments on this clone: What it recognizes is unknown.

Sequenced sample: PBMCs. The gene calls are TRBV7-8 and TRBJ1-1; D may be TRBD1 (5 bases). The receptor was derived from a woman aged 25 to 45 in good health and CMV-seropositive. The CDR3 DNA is TGTGCCAGCAGCTTTTCAGGGTCGGTGAACACTGAAGCTTTCTTT. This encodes CASSFSGSVNTEAFF. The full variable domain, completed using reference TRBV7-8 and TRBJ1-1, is GAGVSQSPRYKVAKRGQDVALRCDPISGHVSLFWYQQALGQGPEFLTYFQNEAQLDKSGLPSDRFFAERPEGSVSTLKIQRTQQEDSAVYLCASSFSGSVNTEAFFGQGTRLTVV.